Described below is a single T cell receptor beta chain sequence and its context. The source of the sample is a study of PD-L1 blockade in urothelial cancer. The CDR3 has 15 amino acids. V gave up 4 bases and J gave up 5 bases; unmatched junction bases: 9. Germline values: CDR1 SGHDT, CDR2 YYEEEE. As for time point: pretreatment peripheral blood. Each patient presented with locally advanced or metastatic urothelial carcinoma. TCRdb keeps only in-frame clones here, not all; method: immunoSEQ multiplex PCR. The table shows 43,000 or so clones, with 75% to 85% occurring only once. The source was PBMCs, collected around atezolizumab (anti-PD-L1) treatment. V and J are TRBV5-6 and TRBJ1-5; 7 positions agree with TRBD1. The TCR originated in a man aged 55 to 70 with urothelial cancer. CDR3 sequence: CASSNGDRTDQPQHF. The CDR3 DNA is TGTGCCAGCAGCAACGGGGACAGAACCGATCAGCCCCAGCATTTT.